This T cell receptor (beta chain) emerged from a study of cytomegalovirus exposure and HLA in healthy donors. Regarding the study as a whole: Looking again later, the authors saw that most CMV-associated TCR beta chains seemed HLA-restricted. With later analysis, a missense DCLRE1C variant became linked to TCR beta V- and J-gene trimming.

The CDR3 length is 15 residues. CDR1 and CDR2 from the germline V gene are MRHNA and SNTAGT. V shed 4 bases, J shed 1 base, and the junction held 0 bases outside the gene matches. Use of 60 Vbeta and 13 Jbeta primers characterized the PCR. TCRdb's table, derived via immunoSEQ multiplex PCR, lists solely in-frame clones and lacks some. The data hold around 92,000 clones, with more than 65% observed a single time. Only one count was recorded for this clone. Its antigen is unidentified. This clonotype was obtained from a human donor in good health. What was sequenced was PBMCs. The chain links TRBV6-4 to TRBJ2-3; 12 bases align to TRBD2. CDR3 DNA sequence: TGTGCCAGCAGTGGACTAGCGGGGGGCACAGATACGCAGTATTTT. Translated: CASSGLAGGTDTQYF.